This TCR beta chain emerged from a study of post-analysis software for immune sequencing data. Study conclusions and caveats: The five TRBV segments detected at higher frequency in patients than in controls included TRBV5-6, TRBV5-1 and TRBV20-1. Significantly decreased normalized Chao1 diversity was recorded for multiple sclerosis patients relative to controls.

cDNA libraries of TCR beta carried unique molecular identifiers. When about 1 to 11 million T cells were used, they gave roughly 490,000 cDNA molecules. TCRdb reprocessed the PCR reads via MiXCR and lists one record per CDR3 protein. The repertoire holds 150,000 to 200,000 distinct CDR3 sequences, with 30% as singletons. This clonotype appeared a few times. Its target is unknown. V shed 1 base and J shed 4 bases, with 3 bases lying between them. CDR3 length: 12 residues. Germline-derived CDR1 and CDR2 are SGHDN and FVKESK. The clonotype was recovered from a girl between 5 and 17 years old with multiple sclerosis. The sequenced sample consisted of blood. The chain carries TRBV14 and TRBJ2-3, with unresolved D. CDR3 protein: CASSQVSDTQYF. In DNA, the CDR3 is TGTGCCAGCAGCCAAGTCTCAGATACGCAGTATTTT.